These T cell receptor beta chains were read from a single sample in a study of blood T cell repertoires in COVID-19. Profiling relied on immunoSEQ multiplex PCR, and the TCRdb table lists in-frame clones only, not all of them. The table lists about 160,000 clones, almost 85% of them singletons. The sequenced material came from peripheral blood. These receptors originate from a woman over 75 with acute or convalescent COVID-19. CDR3s include the opening cysteine and the closing phenylalanine or tryptophan. Each record gives: J gene, D gene, V gene, CDR3 protein. A D gene is named only where the DNA matches it firmly.

j_gene: TRBJ2-5; d_gene: .; v_gene: TRBV29-1; CDR3aa: CSVVPRQETQYF
j_gene: TRBJ1-6; d_gene: TRBD1; v_gene: TRBV30; CDR3aa: CAWRATGKGISRSPLHF
j_gene: TRBJ1-2; d_gene: TRBD1; v_gene: TRBV19; CDR3aa: CASSTGQGGGYTF
j_gene: TRBJ2-5; d_gene: TRBD2; v_gene: TRBV2; CDR3aa: CASSRASGTLSQETQYF
j_gene: TRBJ1-3; d_gene: .; v_gene: TRBV9; CDR3aa: CASSVDSSGNTIYF
j_gene: TRBJ2-3; d_gene: .; v_gene: TRBV6-5; CDR3aa: CASSSPGTDTQYF
j_gene: TRBJ1-2; d_gene: TRBD1; v_gene: TRBV5-1; CDR3aa: CASSLRTGANYGYTF
j_gene: TRBJ1-1; d_gene: .; v_gene: TRBV6-5; CDR3aa: CASSSRPLNTEAFF
j_gene: TRBJ2-7; d_gene: .; v_gene: TRBV27; CDR3aa: CASSLRGSLYEQYF
j_gene: TRBJ2-7; d_gene: TRBD1; v_gene: TRBV19; CDR3aa: CASSMGRDRVRYF
j_gene: TRBJ1-5; d_gene: .; v_gene: TRBV6-2/TRBV6-3; CDR3aa: CASSYVRGRGNSNQPQHF
j_gene: TRBJ2-5; d_gene: TRBD2; v_gene: TRBV5-6; CDR3aa: CASSQFGLAGQETQYF
j_gene: TRBJ1-2; d_gene: TRBD1; v_gene: TRBV6-5; CDR3aa: CASSPDREKVYGYTF
j_gene: TRBJ1-3; d_gene: .; v_gene: TRBV9; CDR3aa: CASSVLGRGGNTIYF
j_gene: TRBJ1-1; d_gene: .; v_gene: TRBV10-3; CDR3aa: CAITLTGNTEAFF
j_gene: TRBJ1-1; d_gene: .; v_gene: TRBV4-3; CDR3aa: CASSQDRNTEAFF
j_gene: TRBJ2-1; d_gene: .; v_gene: TRBV11-2; CDR3aa: CASSDLAISYNEQFF
j_gene: TRBJ2-1; d_gene: TRBD2; v_gene: TRBV7-6; CDR3aa: CASRPGTSVTNEQFF